Sequencing of this TCR beta chain was carried out in a study of identical twins. TCRdb re-called the 5' RACE reads with MiXCR, one entry per CDR3 protein. The sample has 500,000 to 550,000 distinct CDR3 sequences; less than 25% are singletons. Trimming stripped 5 bases from V and 5 bases from J, with 9 bases between. The length of the CDR3 is 13 residues. From germline, CDR1 is MDHEN and CDR2 SYDVKM. The same sample was also studied in work on T cells expressing NK-cell markers. That study reports: Dominant NKG2C+ clonotypes made up roughly 1.0-8% of CD8+ T cells in a handful of donors. Where four donors were concerned, these clonotypes also led the CD3+CD56-NKG2C+ fraction.

The sample was CD4+ T cells sorted from blood. This sequence was found in a woman in her late teens or twenties in good health. This chain uses TRBV28 with TRBJ2-2; perhaps TRBD1 as D (5 bases). The CDR3, as DNA: TGTGCCAGCAGTCCCCGACAGACCGGGGAGCTGTTTTTT. It specifies CASSPRQTGELFF.